The 27 T cell receptor beta chains listed next were all sequenced from one sample in a study of T cell changes during pregnancy in multiple sclerosis. Sequencing used immunoSEQ multiplex PCR; TCRdb keeps in-frame clones, though not all of them. Among approximately 73,000 clones listed, roughly 92% were seen once. Here the sequenced sample was CD4+ T cells from peripheral blood mononuclear cells, taken before pregnancy. The receptors derive from a female donor with multiple sclerosis, enrolled in a pregnancy study.

This sequence joins TRBV5-4 and TRBJ1-2; TRBD1 matches at 7 bases. Germline lookup yields CDR1 SGHNT and CDR2 YYREEE (reference sequence). The junction had 6 bases not matched to a gene; V was cut back by 3 bases and J by 4 bases. The CDR3 is 14 amino acids. This chain's CDR3 is CASSSVGQVYGYTF. CDR3 in DNA: TGTGCCAGCAGCTCAGTTGGACAGGTCTATGGCTACACCTTC.

The chain joins TRBV28 to TRBJ2-7; tentative D call: TRBD1 (6 bases). V was shortened by 5 bases and J by 0 bases, with 11 bases between the two germline ends. Germline V gene sequence: CDR1 MDHEN, CDR2 SYDVKM. The CDR3 runs 14 residues. The CDR3: CASSPTGGSYEQYF. DNA of the CDR3: TGTGCCAGCAGTCCGACAGGAGGCTCCTACGAGCAGTACTTC.

The V call is TRBV2, the J call TRBJ2-2, with D perhaps TRBD2 (6 bases). V was clipped by 6 bases and J by 0 bases, with 8 bases between them. The CDR3 loop spans 14 amino acids. The germline gives CDR1 SNHLY, CDR2 FYNNEI. CDR3: CASRTSSNTGELFF. The CDR3 DNA reads as TGTGCCAGCAGGACTAGTTCGAACACCGGGGAGCTGTTTTTT.

This sequence joins TRBV6-6 and TRBJ1-1, with a weak D call TRBD1 (6 bases). Trimming shortened V by 2 bases and J by 4 bases, and 17 bases separated the two germline ends. The germline gives CDR1 MNHNY, CDR2 SVGAGI (reference sequence). The length of the CDR3 is 16 residues. The CDR3 reads CASSYPLGQRGTEAFF. CDR3 nucleotide sequence: TGTGCCAGCAGTTACCCACTCGGACAGAGGGGCACTGAAGCTTTCTTT.

The V call is TRBV23-1, the J call TRBJ2-1; tentative D call: TRBD2 (5 bases). TRBV23-1 is assigned to the ORF class and has an uncertain function. The CDR3 spans 13 residues. Trimming removed 1 base at V and 9 bases at J, with 10 bases between. The CDR3 loop is CASSQYQRPEQFF. The CDR3 nucleotides are TGCGCCAGCAGTCAATACCAGCGGCCTGAGCAGTTCTTC.

The chain couples TRBV6-1 to TRBJ1-4; 10 nucleotides line up with TRBD1. The germline gives CDR1 MNHNS, CDR2 SASEGT. CDR3 size: 19 residues. V trimming: 2 bases; J trimming: 0 bases; junction bases outside the gene matches: 9. The CDR3 nucleotides read TGTGCCAGCAGTGAATATGGGACAGGGGCCTTTGCAACTAATGAAAAACTGTTTTTT. Encoded protein: CASSEYGTGAFATNEKLFF.

This clone was picked up one time. The chain combines TRBV9 with TRBJ2-3; TRBD2 aligns across 10 bases. Germline values: CDR1 SGDLS, CDR2 YYNGEE. CDR3 length: 15 residues. Unmatched junction bases numbered 8, after V lost 3 bases and J lost 7 bases. The DNA for the CDR3 is TGTGCCAGCAGCGGTCTAGCGGGAGCGATGAATACGCAGTATTTT. This translates into CASSGLAGAMNTQYF.

This rearrangement joins TRBV9 to TRBJ2-1; 10 bases align to TRBD2. Germline CDR1 reads SGDLS; CDR2 reads YYNGEE. With 0 bases clipped from V and 3 bases from J, the junction kept 9 bases outside the gene matches. The CDR3 has 18 residues. In DNA form, the CDR3 reads TGTGCCAGCAGCGTAGGGCGACTAGCGGGCATTAACTACAATGAGCAGTTCTTC. Translation: CASSVGRLAGINYNEQFF.

The rearrangement joins TRBV9 to TRBJ1-1; no clear D gene. This CDR3 region has 13 residues. Germline CDR1 SGDLS, CDR2 YYNGEE. V lost 0 bases to trimming and J lost 3 bases, with 6 bases between them. The DNA of the CDR3 is TGTGCCAGCAGCGTAGCTCAGGACACTGAAGCTTTCTTT. It specifies CASSVAQDTEAFF.

This sequence joins TRBV6-6 and TRBJ2-2; maybe TRBD1 (6 bases). This CDR3 is built from 14 residues. With 7 bases removed from V and 5 bases from J, the gap between germline ends came to 14 bases. CDR1 is MNHNY, CDR2 SVGAGI, per germline (reference sequence). The CDR3: CASTIIRGTGELFF. CDR3 sequence (DNA): TGTGCCAGCACAATAATAAGGGGGACCGGGGAGCTGTTTTTT.

The rearrangement uses TRBV6-1 and TRBJ1-1; 7 bases align to TRBD1. Unmatched junction bases numbered 7, after V lost 2 bases and J lost 7 bases. The CDR3 length is 14 residues. CDR1 and CDR2 (germline): MNHNS, SASEGT. CDR3 sequence reads: CASSELTGLSEAFF. CDR3 sequence (DNA): TGTGCCAGCAGTGAACTGACAGGGTTGAGTGAAGCTTTCTTT.

V gene TRBV6-1 combines with J gene TRBJ1-5; a weak D match, TRBD1 (6 bases). The CDR3 is made up of 15 amino acids. The V end lost 5 bases, the J end lost 0 bases, and 11 bases lay between the germline ends. Germline CDR1 reads MNHNS; CDR2 reads SASEGT. The CDR3 loop is CASSMTGLSNQPQHF. DNA of the CDR3: TGTGCCAGCAGTATGACAGGACTTAGCAATCAGCCCCAGCATTTT.

V gene TRBV7-9 combines with J gene TRBJ1-3; D remains ambiguous. Trimming pared 1 base from V and 0 bases from J, leaving 7 bases between. CDR3 length equals 15 residues. Germline V lookup: CDR1 SEHNR, CDR2 FQNEAQ (reference sequence). The CDR3 region is CASSLGGHSGNTIYF. The CDR3 DNA sequence: TGTGCCAGCAGCTTAGGTGGGCACTCTGGAAACACCATATATTTT.

The V and J genes are TRBV30 and TRBJ1-4; D is possibly TRBD1 (5 bases). Germline V gene data show CDR1 as GTSNPN and CDR2 as SVGIG (reference sequence). Trimming left V 5 bases short and J 4 bases short, with 14 bases between. CDR3 length: 14 amino acids. CDR3 nucleotide sequence: TGTGCCTGGTCAAGGGGAGGGGATAATGAAAAACTGTTTTTT. As protein: CAWSRGGDNEKLFF.

This sequence joins TRBV5-6 and TRBJ2-5, with 8 bases aligning to TRBD1. Germline CDR1 is SGHDT and CDR2 is YYEEEE. The V and J ends lost 2 bases and 3 bases, in that order; junction bases with no gene match: 6. There are 15 residues in the CDR3. CDR3 coding DNA: TGTGCCAGCAGCTTCGATTTACAGGGGGAAGAGACCCAGTACTTC. This sequence encodes CASSFDLQGEETQYF.

The V gene is TRBV2, the J gene TRBJ2-3; the D gene is possibly TRBD2 (5 bases). CDR3 length: 15 amino acids. CDR1 and CDR2 (germline): SNHLY, FYNNEI. The V end lost 3 bases, the J end lost 0 bases, and 10 bases lay between the germline ends. The CDR3 DNA reads TGTGCCAGCAGTGAGGGTCTAGCTAGCACAGATACGCAGTATTTT. Translating it yields CASSEGLASTDTQYF. Full variable domain (outside the CDR3, taken from reference TRBV2 and TRBJ2-3): EPEVTQTPSHQVTQMGQEVILRCVPISNHLYFYWYRQILGQKVEFLVSFYNNEISEKSEIFDDQFSVERPDGSNFTLKIRSTKLEDSAMYFCASSEGLASTDTQYFGPGTRLTVL.

The chain uses TRBV30 and TRBJ1-2, with D uncertain. The V gene lost 0 bases and the J gene lost 1 base, with 15 bases spanning the gap. This CDR3 has 16 amino acids. Germline V gene data show CDR1 as GTSNPN and CDR2 as SVGIG (reference sequence). The CDR3: CAWSVRRHKVNYGYTF. The CDR3 coding sequence is TGTGCCTGGAGTGTACGGCGGCACAAAGTTAACTATGGCTACACCTTC.

The CDR3 DNA reads as TGTGCCAGCAGCTTGTGGGACAGGGGTGTAAGAGAGACCCAGTACTTC. Translated, it gives CASSLWDRGVRETQYF. V gene TRBV7-9 combines with J gene TRBJ2-5, with 10 bases that match TRBD1. Germline CDR1 SEHNR, CDR2 FQNEAQ (reference sequence). J lost 4 bases, V lost 3 bases, and 8 bases had no gene match. CDR3 length: 16 residues.

This chain links TRBV6-6 with TRBJ1-6, with TRBD1 matching 10 bases. There are 14 residues in the CDR3. Germline V gene lookup returns CDR1 MNHNY and CDR2 SVGAGI (reference sequence). The V and J ends lost 7 bases and 9 bases, in that order; junction bases with no gene match: 6. The CDR3: CASKGQGIGSPLHF. The CDR3 DNA reads as TGTGCCAGCAAGGGACAGGGGATAGGTTCACCCCTCCACTTT.

The CDR3 is CASSLARQGQGSPLHF. DNA of the CDR3: TGCGCCAGCAGCTTGGCCAGACAGGGGCAGGGTTCACCCCTCCACTTT. V is TRBV5-1 and J is TRBJ1-6; 8 nucleotides match TRBD1. In germline, CDR1 is SGHRS, CDR2 YFSETQ. The CDR3 consists of 16 residues. With 0 bases clipped from V and 9 bases from J, the junction kept 8 bases outside the gene matches. Looking up the rest from reference TRBV5-1 and TRBJ1-6 gives the full variable domain: KAGVTQTPRYLIKTRGQQVTLSCSPISGHRSVSWYQQTPGQGLQFLFEYFSETQRNKGNFPGRFSGRQFSNSRSEMNVSTLELGDSALYLCASSLARQGQGSPLHFGNGTRLTVT.

This sequence joins TRBV5-1 and TRBJ1-3; D is unresolved. Germline values: CDR1 SGHRS, CDR2 YFSETQ. This CDR3 has 15 amino acids. Trimming removed 4 bases at V and 0 bases at J, with 11 bases between. The CDR3 DNA reads TGCGCCAGCAGCCCCTCGCCGAGCTCTGGAAACACCATATATTTT. Translation: CASSPSPSSGNTIYF.

The CDR3 region has the DNA TGTGCCAGCAGTTGGTTAGCGGGAGGGTACAATGAGCAGTTCTTC. As protein: CASSWLAGGYNEQFF. The V gene is TRBV27, the J gene TRBJ2-1; 11 nucleotides line up with TRBD2. Germline V gene data show CDR1 as MNHEY and CDR2 as SMNVEV (reference sequence). This CDR3 is built from 15 residues. Germline trimming cut 4 bases from V and 4 bases from J; bases unmatched to any gene: 3.

V and J are TRBV28 and TRBJ1-2; D is possibly TRBD1 (5 bases). Germline V gene sequence: CDR1 MDHEN, CDR2 SYDVKM. V was pared by 5 bases and J by 7 bases, with 11 bases between. The CDR3 runs to 12 residues. The CDR3 loop is CASSPRVTGYTF. CDR3 nucleotides: TGTGCCAGCAGTCCCAGGGTCACTGGCTACACCTTC.

This clone was counted only a few times. J is TRBJ2-7 and V is TRBV5-1, with 8 bases that match TRBD1. The germline V gene encodes CDR1 SGHRS and CDR2 YFSETQ. The V segment lost 1 base and the J segment 3 bases; nucleotides outside the gene matches: 9. There are 16 residues in the CDR3. CDR3 protein: CASSLNRQGLRYEQYF. CDR3 DNA: TGCGCCAGCAGCTTGAACCGACAGGGGCTACGCTACGAGCAGTACTTC. Complete variable domain (other parts from reference TRBV5-1 and TRBJ2-7): KAGVTQTPRYLIKTRGQQVTLSCSPISGHRSVSWYQQTPGQGLQFLFEYFSETQRNKGNFPGRFSGRQFSNSRSEMNVSTLELGDSALYLCASSLNRQGLRYEQYFGPGTRLTVT.

This clone has just one count. The chain has TRBV19 and TRBJ2-3, with D possibly matching TRBD1 (6 bases). CDR1 and CDR2 from the germline V gene are LNHDA and SQIVND (reference sequence). This CDR3 has 14 amino acids. V gave up 7 bases and J gave up 0 bases, with 11 bases separating them. CDR3 protein: CASTLGTSTDTQYF. CDR3 bases: TGTGCCAGTACTCTGGGGACAAGCACAGATACGCAGTATTTT.

The chain couples TRBV10-2 to TRBJ1-3, with D possibly being TRBD1 (6 bases). CDR1 WSHSY and CDR2 SAAADI come from the germline V gene. V gave up 10 bases and J gave up 0 bases, with 16 bases separating them. The CDR3 is 15 residues long. Written as DNA, the CDR3 is TGCGCCACCATACAGGGCAGTTCCTCTGGAAACACCATATATTTT. It specifies CATIQGSSSGNTIYF.

This chain joins TRBV6-1 and TRBJ1-1; the D is unclear. Germline assignment: CDR1 MNHNS and CDR2 SASEGT. Deletions cut 6 bases from V and 6 bases from J, with 14 bases between. CDR3 length equals 13 residues. CDR3 in amino acids: CASSGYIVAEAFF. The CDR3 DNA sequence: TGTGCCAGCAGCGGGTACATTGTGGCTGAAGCTTTCTTT.